Listed below are T cell receptor beta chains from one sample, sequenced in a study of a mutant IDH1 vaccine in newly diagnosed glioma. These TCRs' antigens remain unknown. TCRdb keeps only in-frame clones here, not all; method: immunoSEQ multiplex PCR. The table lists around 61,000 clones, about 80% of them singletons. This sample comprised PBMCs, obtained from a glioma patient whose treatment included an IDH1 peptide vaccine. The receptors were sampled from a middle-aged man with glioma. CDR3s include the opening cysteine and the closing phenylalanine or tryptophan. A D gene is named only where the DNA matches it firmly. Size values are once, few and many counts, or a class for expanded clones, and some rows have none.

>TRBV2|.|TRBJ1-1|.
TGTGCCAGCAGTGAGTCCTGGACAGCCGAAGCTTTCTTT
CASSESWTAEAFF
>TRBV5-1|.|TRBJ2-7|.
TGCGCCAGCAGCTGGGACGGCGAGCAGTACTTC
CASSWDGEQYF
>TRBV30|.|TRBJ1-3|.
TGTGCCTGGGTCGACAGTCACACCATATATTTT
CAWVDSHTIYF
>TRBV5-6|few|TRBJ1-1|.
TGTGCCAGCAGCTTGGGACAGGAAGCTTTCTTT
CASSLGQEAFF
>TRBV30|.|TRBJ2-7|.
TGTGCCTGGAGAGGGAACTACGAGCAGTACTTC
CAWRGNYEQYF
>TRBV4-1|.|TRBJ2-7|.
TGCGCCAGCAGCCAAGACGCAAGCCTGGGGTCCTACGAGCAGTACTTC
CASSQDASLGSYEQYF
>TRBV5-1|.|TRBJ1-2|.
TGCGCCAGCAGCTTGGGGGGGAGCGGTAACTATGGCTACACCTTC
CASSLGGSGNYGYTF
>TRBV19|.|TRBJ2-1|.
TGTGCCAGTAGTTATAGCGGCGGGTACAATGAGCAGTTCTTC
CASSYSGGYNEQFF
>TRBV5-6|.|TRBJ1-2|TRBD1
TGTGCCAGCAGCACGGGACAGCGGGGGAACTATGGCTACACCTTC
CASSTGQRGNYGYTF
>TRBV4-2|.|TRBJ2-7|TRBD2
TGTGCCAGCAGCCAAGAGTGGGCTAGCGGGGCCTACGAGCAGTACTTC
CASSQEWASGAYEQYF
>TRBV19|once|TRBJ1-1|.
TGTGCCAGTACCCCGGCAGCTATGAACACTGAAGCTTTCTTT
CASTPAAMNTEAFF
>TRBV25-1|few|TRBJ1-1|.
TGTGCCAGCAGTGAAGAGGGGAGCTGGACTGAAGCTTTCTTT
CASSEEGSWTEAFF
>TRBV2|once|TRBJ2-1|TRBD2
TGTGCCAGCAACCGTCTAGCGGGGCTAAACAATGAGCAGTTCTTC
CASNRLAGLNNEQFF
>TRBV9|.|TRBJ2-7|TRBD1
TGTGCCAGCAGCCCGTTAGGACAGGGCTACGAGCAGTACTTC
CASSPLGQGYEQYF
>TRBV30|few|TRBJ1-2|.
TGTGCCTGGAGTGTCTCCGTAAACTATGGCTACACCTTC
CAWSVSVNYGYTF
>TRBV6-5|.|TRBJ2-5|.
TGTGCCAGCAGTTCCCTGGGAGAGACCCAGTACTTC
CASSSLGETQYF
>TRBV2|.|TRBJ1-1|.
TGTGCCAGCAGCGTACAGGGTGTTCGGACTGAAGCTTTCTTT
CASSVQGVRTEAFF
>TRBV29-1|many|TRBJ1-2|TRBD1
TGCAGCGTCCTAAGACAGGGGTTTGGCTACACCTTC
CSVLRQGFGYTF
>TRBV28|few|TRBJ1-1|.
TGTGCCATCTTGACGGCGGGATACACTGAAGCTTTCTTT
CAILTAGYTEAFF
>TRBV2|.|TRBJ2-7|.
TGTGCCAGCAGTGACCCCTGGGGGGAGCAGTACTTC
CASSDPWGEQYF
>TRBV6-6|few|TRBJ2-1|TRBD2
TGTGCCAGCAGTCCAGGCGGGGGGGCCGGCCATGAGCAGTTCTTC
CASSPGGGAGHEQFF
>TRBV6-5|.|TRBJ2-7|.
TGTGCCAGCAGTCCAAACAGGGTTCACGAGCAGTACTTC
CASSPNRVHEQYF
>TRBV18|.|TRBJ1-2|.
TGTGCCAGCTCACCACCGTCGACAGCGAACTATGGCTACACCTTC
CASSPPSTANYGYTF
>TRBV10-3|.|TRBJ1-1|.
TGTGCCATCAGTGAAAGTGGCACTGAAGCTTTCTTT
CAISESGTEAFF
>TRBV6-5|many|TRBJ1-1|.
TGTGCCAGCAGTTACGGTGGGACTGAAGCTTTCTTT
CASSYGGTEAFF
>TRBV6-5|.|TRBJ2-7|.
TGTGCCAGCACCCCAAGGGGCCCCTACGAGCAGTACTTC
CASTPRGPYEQYF